The sequence of this T cell receptor beta chain was determined in a study of T cell responses to AZD1222 COVID-19 vaccine. General study results and limits: Baseline antibody screening turned up just a handful of seropositive AZD1222 recipients. Donors in the cohort were predominantly white British and more often female, and clonal diversity was possibly underestimated. In the spike-specific TCR repertoire, nearly half reportedly target unmutated variant regions. Repertoire sampling was restricted to post-peak T cell response timepoints.

Some clones are missing from TCRdb's copy, which holds only in-frame ones; the method was immunoSEQ multiplex PCR. The data contain about 100,000 clones, about nine tenths of them singletons. CDR3 length: 17 residues. Germline V gene lookup returns CDR1 SEHNR and CDR2 FQNEAQ (reference sequence). V lost 4 bases and J lost 0; bases outside the gene matches: 7. A remark on this clone: Its antigen is unidentified.

The TCR sequence derives from an adult who received the AZD1222 COVID-19 vaccine. Specimen: peripheral blood, collected 28 days after the second AZD1222 dose. V usage is TRBV7-9 and J usage is TRBJ2-2; 8 bases are shared with TRBD2. The CDR3 sequence: CASSSGGTISNTGELFF. CDR3 DNA sequence: TGTGCCAGCAGCTCGGGAGGGACAATATCGAACACCGGGGAGCTGTTTTTT.